The T cell receptor (beta chain) described here comes from a study of blood T cell repertoires in COVID-19. Study summary: There were acute and convalescent COVID-19 samples, and they came from the United States, Italy and Spain. Sources were T cells, B-cell-depleted T cells, or PBMCs; the material itself was cDNA or gDNA.

V was shortened by 4 bases and J by 7 bases, with 25 bases between the two germline ends. The CDR3 runs to 17 residues. In the original workflow: Estimates of nucleated cell counts were drawn from the amplification of reference gene primers. Sequencing was performed with immunoSEQ multiplex PCR; in TCRdb, only in-frame clones are kept and a portion is missing. The V and J calls and the clone size are those of that table, but D and trimming were determined from the DNA. The table records around 130,000 clones, approximately 84% of them present only once. The sequence derives from a woman aged 55-75 years with acute or convalescent COVID-19. What was sequenced was peripheral blood. The chain recombines TRBV23-1 with TRBJ1-2, with D possibly being TRBD1 (6 bases). TRBV23-1 is assigned to the ORF class and has an uncertain function. CDR3 amino acids: CASSPLLGRGGAFGYTF. CDR3 coding DNA: TGCGCCAGCAGTCCCCTCCTCGGGCGGGGGGGGGCGTTTGGCTACACCTTC.